This passage covers 10 T cell receptor beta chains from one sample sequenced in a study of regulatory T cells in long-lasting Graves disease. Time point denoted: persistent/refractory GD, antithyroid drugs over 5 years with positive TRAb. Following extraction of RNA from PBMCs, that RNA was used to make the TCR library. Arm-PCR with iRepertoire HTBI primers amplified the CDR3 regions for these TCR beta libraries. TCRdb recomputed calls from the multiplex PCR reads with MiXCR, one row per CDR3 protein. The sample records 650,000 to 850,000 distinct CDR3 sequences, around 30% being singletons. Sequenced material: peripheral blood mononuclear cells (PBMCs), taken when the disease was refractory, from a patient treated with antithyroid drugs. All receptors come from a female donor with Graves disease.

The V call is TRBV12-3 or TRBV12-4, the J call TRBJ1-5, with D tentatively TRBD1 (5 bases). The V end was cut by 1 base, the J end by 9 bases, with 10 bases between. CDR3 length: 13 residues. CDR3 nucleotides: TGTGCCAGCAGTTTAGGGGGGGGTTGGCCCCAGCATTTT. Protein: CASSLGGGWPQHF.

The chain combines TRBV5-1 with TRBJ1-2; 7 bases line up with TRBD1. V dropped 5 bases and J dropped 1; count of bases not matched to a gene: 8. The CDR3 runs 15 residues. Germline loops: CDR1 SGHRS, CDR2 YFSETQ. The CDR3 DNA follows: TGCGCCAGCAGACCCGCCGGGACAGTTAACTATGGCTACACCTTC. Protein product: CASRPAGTVNYGYTF.

The chain has TRBV12-3 or TRBV12-4 and TRBJ2-1, with TRBD2 matching over 8 bases. The CDR3 length is 17 residues. Unmatched junction bases numbered 10, after V lost 5 bases and J lost 1 base. CDR3 amino acids: CASSMNLGGRSYNEQFF. CDR3 sequence (DNA): TGTGCCAGCAGTATGAATCTAGGCGGGAGGTCCTACAATGAGCAGTTCTTC.

V usage is TRBV6-1 and J usage is TRBJ1-6, with D maybe TRBD1 (5 bases). Germline CDR1 reads MNHNS; CDR2 reads SASEGT. V lost 0 bases and J lost 15, with 9 bases in between. CDR3 size: 12 residues. The CDR3 region has the DNA TGTGCCAGCAGTGAAGCGAACAGGAACCTCCACTTT. Its protein is CASSEANRNLHF.

There are a few counts of this clonotype. This chain joins TRBV7-3 and TRBJ1-1, with TRBD1 identical over 7 bases. The CDR3 extends over 15 amino acids. J gave up 4 bases and V 0 bases, and 5 bases lay outside the gene matches. Germline values: CDR1 SGHTA, CDR2 FQGTGA. The CDR3: CASSLTFNRGTEAFF. The CDR3 DNA is TGTGCCAGCAGCTTAACGTTCAACAGGGGCACTGAAGCTTTCTTT. Full variable domain (outside the CDR3, taken from reference TRBV7-3 and TRBJ1-1): GAGVSQTPSNKVTEKGKYVELRCDPISGHTALYWYRQSLGQGPEFLIYFQGTGAADDSGLPNDRFFAVRPEGSVSTLKIQRTERGDSAVYLCASSLTFNRGTEAFFGQGTRLTVV.

The V call is TRBV2, the J call TRBJ2-1; 12 bases map to TRBD2. Germline CDR1 SNHLY, CDR2 FYNNEI. With 8 bases clipped from V and 6 bases from J, the junction kept 8 bases outside the gene matches. This CDR3 has 15 residues. CDR3 sequence reads: CASGRLAGVPNEQFF. The CDR3 DNA follows: TGTGCCAGCGGTAGACTAGCGGGAGTACCCAATGAGCAGTTCTTC.

This clonotype appeared a few times. J is TRBJ1-2 and V is TRBV12-3 or TRBV12-4; 8 bases align to TRBD1. V lost 6 bases to trimming and J lost 4 bases; unmatched junction nucleotides: 13. The CDR3 has 16 amino acids. CDR3 amino acids: CASSHSDRGGLYGYTF. The CDR3 nucleotides are TGTGCCAGCAGCCATAGCGACAGGGGCGGACTCTATGGCTACACCTTC.

This chain joins TRBV19 and TRBJ2-2; D may be TRBD1 or TRBD2 (6 bases each). Trimming pared 7 bases from V and 0 bases from J, leaving 18 bases between. Germline values: CDR1 LNHDA, CDR2 SQIVND (reference sequence). CDR3 length equals 17 residues. CDR3 in DNA: TGTGCCAGTAATTATAGAGGGGGGACACCGAACACCGGGGAGCTGTTTTTT. Translated: CASNYRGGTPNTGELFF.

This clonotype was seen many times. The CDR3, as DNA: TGTGCCAGCAGTGCGACCCAAGCCTACGAGCAGTACTTC. It yields the protein CASSATQAYEQYF. This chain links TRBV6-1 with TRBJ2-7; D remains unclear. From germline, CDR1 is MNHNS and CDR2 SASEGT. This CDR3 contains 13 residues. Trimming shortened V by 4 bases and J by 2 bases, and 9 bases separated the two germline ends.

At least ten counts were recorded for this clonotype. The CDR3 loop reads CASRDRAHYGYTF. The CDR3 nucleotides read TGTGCCAGCAGGGACAGGGCCCACTATGGCTACACCTTC. The chain links TRBV12-3 or TRBV12-4 to TRBJ1-2; 8 bases fit TRBD1. This CDR3 has 13 residues. The V gene end was trimmed by 6 bases and the J gene end by 3 bases; junction bases not matched to a gene: 3.